These 11 T cell receptor beta chains were sequenced from one sample in a study of T cell changes during pregnancy in multiple sclerosis. The method was immunoSEQ multiplex PCR; TCRdb's version includes in-frame clones alone and lacks a portion of them. The sample has approximately 93,000 clones; about 91% are singletons. The sample consisted of peripheral blood, taken before pregnancy. Source of these receptors: a female donor with multiple sclerosis, enrolled in a pregnancy study.

J is TRBJ2-3 and V is TRBV6-6; D uncertain. V was shortened by 2 bases and J by 6 bases, with 9 bases between the two germline ends. Germline CDR1 MNHNY, CDR2 SVGAGI (reference sequence). This CDR3 contains 13 residues. As DNA, the CDR3 is TGTGCCAGCAGTTACCCCGAGGTTGATACGCAGTATTTT. The encoded protein is CASSYPEVDTQYF.

This chain uses TRBV30 with TRBJ2-7, with D maybe TRBD2 (5 bases). Trimming removed 2 bases from V and 3 bases from J, with 14 bases in between. Germline V gene sequence: CDR1 GTSNPN, CDR2 SVGIG (reference sequence). The CDR3 loop spans 14 amino acids. Here the CDR3 reads CAWSFRGSYYEQYF. The CDR3 region has the DNA TGTGCCTGGAGTTTCCGAGGGAGTTACTACGAGCAGTACTTC.

This chain joins TRBV7-6 and TRBJ1-6; maybe TRBD1 (6 bases). Deletions cut 1 base from V and 6 bases from J, with 13 bases between. Looked up from germline, CDR1 is SGHVS and CDR2 is FNYEAQ. This CDR3 has 16 amino acids. CDR3 in DNA: TGTGCCAGCAGCTTAGGGGCGGGGGCTATTAATTCACCCCTCCACTTT. Translation: CASSLGAGAINSPLHF.

The chain links TRBV2 to TRBJ1-5, with 7 positions matching TRBD1. CDR1 and CDR2 from the germline V gene are SNHLY and FYNNEI. The V and J ends lost 4 bases and 9 bases, in that order; junction bases with no gene match: 0. The CDR3 is 11 residues long. CDR3 sequence reads: CASSAGGPQHF. The DNA for the CDR3 is TGTGCCAGCAGTGCAGGGGGGCCCCAGCATTTT.

This clone was seen only once. The V gene is TRBV11-2, the J gene TRBJ2-7; a weak D match, TRBD2 (6 bases). Germline V CDR1 and CDR2: SGHAT, FQNNGV. CDR3 length: 13 amino acids. The V gene lost 6 bases and the J gene lost 1 base, with 10 bases spanning the gap. CDR3 in DNA: TGTGCCAGCAGTTCCGGGAGTTCCTACGAGCAGTACTTC. This sequence encodes CASSSGSSYEQYF. The full variable domain, rest sourced from reference TRBV11-2 and TRBJ2-7, is EAGVAQSPRYKIIEKRQSVAFWCNPISGHATLYWYQQILGQGPKLLIQFQNNGVVDDSQLPKDRFSAERLKGVDSTLKIQPAKLEDSAVYLCASSSGSSYEQYFGPGTRLTVT.

In DNA form, the CDR3 reads TGTGCCAGCAGCCAAGTGTTGGGCTCCGCCCCCGGGGAGCTGTTTTTT. Protein product: CASSQVLGSAPGELFF. V is TRBV14 and J is TRBJ2-2, with unresolved D. The CDR3 totals 16 residues. Looked up from germline, CDR1 is SGHDN and CDR2 is FVKESK. The ends were cut back, 1 base at V and 6 bases at J, with 15 bases in the middle.

This chain joins TRBV6-1 and TRBJ1-5; D might be TRBD1 (6 bases). V was trimmed by 7 bases and J by 3 bases, leaving 10 bases between them. The CDR3 consists of 13 residues. Germline V CDR1 and CDR2: MNHNS, SASEGT. For the CDR3, the DNA is TGTGCCAGCAACAGGGACCCCAATCAGCCCCAGCATTTT. Protein: CASNRDPNQPQHF.

This chain joins TRBV29-1 and TRBJ1-2; no reliable D call. From germline, CDR1 is SQVTM and CDR2 ANQGSEA. The CDR3 sequence is 11 residues long. V was cut by 3 bases and J by 3 bases, with 5 bases left in between. CDR3 protein: CSVELHYGYTF. CDR3 sequence (DNA): TGCAGCGTTGAGCTACACTATGGCTACACCTTC.

This chain uses TRBV7-6 with TRBJ1-1; tentative D call: TRBD1 (6 bases). The length of the CDR3 is 14 residues. Germline CDR1 is SGHVS and CDR2 is FNYEAQ. V was shortened by 1 base and J by 1 base, with 7 bases between the two germline ends. The CDR3: CASSLGTANTEAFF. The CDR3 DNA is TGTGCCAGCAGCTTAGGGACAGCGAACACTGAAGCTTTCTTT.

J is TRBJ2-3 and V is TRBV7-2; TRBD2 matches 8 bases. The CDR3 loop spans 16 amino acids. Per the germline V gene, CDR1 is SGHTA and CDR2 is FQGNSA. With 5 bases clipped from V and 6 bases from J, the junction kept 13 bases outside the gene matches. The CDR3 reads CASSPQRGRSDDTQYF. The CDR3, as DNA: TGTGCCAGCAGCCCCCAGCGGGGGCGGTCCGACGATACGCAGTATTTT.

This chain links TRBV14 with TRBJ1-1; the D gene is possibly TRBD1 (6 bases). Looked up from germline, CDR1 is SGHDN and CDR2 is FVKESK. The CDR3 covers 13 residues. V gave up 4 bases and J gave up 5 bases, with 11 bases separating them. In DNA form, the CDR3 reads TGTGCCAGCAGCCCCACAGGGAAAACTGAAGCTTTCTTT. Its protein product is CASSPTGKTEAFF.